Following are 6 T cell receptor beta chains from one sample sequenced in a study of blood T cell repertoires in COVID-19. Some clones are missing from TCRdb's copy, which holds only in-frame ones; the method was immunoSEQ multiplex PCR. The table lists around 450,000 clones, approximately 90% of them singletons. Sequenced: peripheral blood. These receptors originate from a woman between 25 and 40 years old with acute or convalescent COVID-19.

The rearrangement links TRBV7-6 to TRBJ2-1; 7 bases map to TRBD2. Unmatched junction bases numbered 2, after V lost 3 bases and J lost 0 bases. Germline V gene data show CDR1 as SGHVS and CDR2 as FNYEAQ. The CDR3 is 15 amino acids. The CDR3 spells CASSFLADSYNEQFF. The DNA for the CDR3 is TGTGCCAGCAGCTTTCTAGCGGACTCCTACAATGAGCAGTTCTTC. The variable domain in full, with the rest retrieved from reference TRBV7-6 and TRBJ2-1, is GAGVSQSPRYKVTKRGQDVALRCDPISGHVSLYWYRQALGQGPEFLTYFNYEAQQDKSGLPNDRFSAERPEGSISTLTIQRTEQRDSAMYRCASSFLADSYNEQFFGPGTRLTVL.

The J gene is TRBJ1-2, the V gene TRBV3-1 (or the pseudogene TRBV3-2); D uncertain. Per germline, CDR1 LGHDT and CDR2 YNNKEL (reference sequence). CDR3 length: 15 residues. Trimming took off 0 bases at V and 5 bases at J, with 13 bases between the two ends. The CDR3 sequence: CASSQDWQVAYGYTF. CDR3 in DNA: TGTGCCAGCAGCCAAGATTGGCAGGTGGCATATGGCTACACCTTC.

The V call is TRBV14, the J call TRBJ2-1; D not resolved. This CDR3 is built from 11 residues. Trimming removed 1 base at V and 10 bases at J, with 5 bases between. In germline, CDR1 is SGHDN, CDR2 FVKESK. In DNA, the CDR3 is TGTGCCAGCAGCCAAGGCCGGGAGCAGTTCTTC. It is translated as CASSQGREQFF.

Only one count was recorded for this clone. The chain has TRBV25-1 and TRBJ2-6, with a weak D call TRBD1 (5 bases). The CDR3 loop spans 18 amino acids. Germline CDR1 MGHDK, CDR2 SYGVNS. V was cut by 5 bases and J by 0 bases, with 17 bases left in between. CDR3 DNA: TGTGCCAGCAGTCCCTCCCCAGGGCTGAGCTCTGGGGCCAACGTCCTGACTTTC. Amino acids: CASSPSPGLSSGANVLTF.

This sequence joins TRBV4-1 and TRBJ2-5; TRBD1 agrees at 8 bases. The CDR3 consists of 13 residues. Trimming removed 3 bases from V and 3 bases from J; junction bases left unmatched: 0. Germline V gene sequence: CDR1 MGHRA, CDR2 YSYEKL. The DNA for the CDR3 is TGCGCCAGCAGCCAGGGACAGGAAGAGACCCAGTACTTC. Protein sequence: CASSQGQEETQYF.

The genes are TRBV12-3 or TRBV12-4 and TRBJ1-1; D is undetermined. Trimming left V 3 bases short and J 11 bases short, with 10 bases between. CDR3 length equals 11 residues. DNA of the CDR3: TGTGCCAGCAGTTTCCGGGAATCGGCTTTCTTT. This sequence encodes CASSFRESAFF.